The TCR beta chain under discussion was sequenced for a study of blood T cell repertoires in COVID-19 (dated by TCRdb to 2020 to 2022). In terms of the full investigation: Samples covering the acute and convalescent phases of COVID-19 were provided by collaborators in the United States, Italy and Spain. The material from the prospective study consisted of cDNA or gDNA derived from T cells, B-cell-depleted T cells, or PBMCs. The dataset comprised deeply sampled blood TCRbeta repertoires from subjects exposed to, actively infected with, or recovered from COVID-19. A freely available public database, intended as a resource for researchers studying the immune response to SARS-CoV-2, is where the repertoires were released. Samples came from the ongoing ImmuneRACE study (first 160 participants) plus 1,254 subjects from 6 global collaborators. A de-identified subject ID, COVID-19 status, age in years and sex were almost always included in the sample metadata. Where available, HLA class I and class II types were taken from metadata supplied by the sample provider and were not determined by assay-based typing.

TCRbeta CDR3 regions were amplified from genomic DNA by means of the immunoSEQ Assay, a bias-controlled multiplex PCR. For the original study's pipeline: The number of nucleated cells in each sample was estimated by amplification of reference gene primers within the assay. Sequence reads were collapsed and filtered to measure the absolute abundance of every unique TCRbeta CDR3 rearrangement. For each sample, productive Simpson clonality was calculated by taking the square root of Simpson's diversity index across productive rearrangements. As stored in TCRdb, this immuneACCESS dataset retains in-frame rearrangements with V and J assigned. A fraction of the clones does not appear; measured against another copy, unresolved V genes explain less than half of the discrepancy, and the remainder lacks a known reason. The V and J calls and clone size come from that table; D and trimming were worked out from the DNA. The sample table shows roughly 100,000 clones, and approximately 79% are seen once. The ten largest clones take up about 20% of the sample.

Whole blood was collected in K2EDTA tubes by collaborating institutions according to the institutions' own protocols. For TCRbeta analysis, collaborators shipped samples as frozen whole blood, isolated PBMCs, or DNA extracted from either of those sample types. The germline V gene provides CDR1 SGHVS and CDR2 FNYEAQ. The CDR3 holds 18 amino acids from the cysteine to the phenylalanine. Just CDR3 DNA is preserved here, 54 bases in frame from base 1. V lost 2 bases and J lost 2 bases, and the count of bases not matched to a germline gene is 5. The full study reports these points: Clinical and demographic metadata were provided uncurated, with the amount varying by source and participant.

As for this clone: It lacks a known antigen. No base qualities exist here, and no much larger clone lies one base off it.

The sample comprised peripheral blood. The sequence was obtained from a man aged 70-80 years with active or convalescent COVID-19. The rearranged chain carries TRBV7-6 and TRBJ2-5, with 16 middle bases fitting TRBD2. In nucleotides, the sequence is TGTGCCAGCAGCTTACAACCGGGACTAGCGGGGGGGCAAGAGACCCAGTACTTC. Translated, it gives CASSLQPGLAGGQETQYF.